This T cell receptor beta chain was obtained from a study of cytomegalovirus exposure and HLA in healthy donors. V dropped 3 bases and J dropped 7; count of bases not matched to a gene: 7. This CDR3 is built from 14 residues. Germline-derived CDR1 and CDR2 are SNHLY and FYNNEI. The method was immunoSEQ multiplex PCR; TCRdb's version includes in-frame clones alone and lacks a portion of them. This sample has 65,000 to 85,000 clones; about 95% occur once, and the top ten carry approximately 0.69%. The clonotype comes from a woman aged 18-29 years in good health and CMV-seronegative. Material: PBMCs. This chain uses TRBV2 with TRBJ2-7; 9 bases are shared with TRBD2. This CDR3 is CASSDSGGPLEQYF. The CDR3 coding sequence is TGTGCCAGCAGTGATAGCGGGGGCCCCCTGGAGCAGTACTTC.